This entry is about one T cell receptor beta chain. Its antigen is still unknown. Base qualities are not recorded, but no much larger clone differs from it by a single base. This record belongs to a study of CD8 T cells in Susac syndrome (dated by TCRdb to the late 2010s). Context from the whole study: Whether CD8+ T cell activation and differentiation in Susac syndrome was antigen driven was tested using repertoire sequencing. Clonality of the CD8+ T cell repertoire was compared between eleven to twelve healthy donors, some 14 Susac syndrome patients and about 15 multiple sclerosis patients. Study-wide findings and limitations: The number of individuals in the TCR sequencing and HLA analysis was recognized as being relatively small.

RNA was extracted using the RNeasy kit, and roughly 0.5 to 1 ug of the RNA was reverse transcribed with random hexamers. The immunoSEQ multiplex PCR assay, covering 54 Vbeta and 13 Jbeta segments, was used to amplify TCR beta CDR3 regions. To correct PCR amplification bias, a synthetic template baseline was used for both primer optimization and computational correction. Processing in the source paper ran as follows. Reads were assigned to V, D and J genes according to IMGT and analyzed in immunoSEQ Analyzer, with only productive sequences retained. Clonality was computed as one minus Shannon entropy normalized by log2 of the number of productive unique sequences. Public and private clones were assessed among the 100 most prevalent clones of each patient and control. Clones were defined as Susac-specific when absent from the healthy and MS cohorts, from over 950 published viral clones and from other ImmuneACCESS disease sequences. Starting from the raw public reads, TCRdb applied fastp trimming at Q25, assembled clones with MiXCR and retained in-frame beta chains. Records with the same CDR3 protein are collapsed into one entry carrying the most frequent genes and DNA. The V and J calls and clone size come from TCRdb's table, not from the authors' own analysis. This sample holds fewer than 150,000 distinct CDR3 sequences; about 93% were observed only once. The ten largest make up over 0.25% of the sample.

Peripheral blood CD8+ and CD4+ T cells from healthy donors, Susac syndrome patients and multiple sclerosis patients were profiled by high-throughput TCR beta sequencing. Healthy donors were age- and sex-matched controls. Bulk CD8+ and CD4+ T cells were purified by magnetic negative isolation, whereas CD8+ TEMRA cells were enriched by FACS. Blood was collected in EDTA tubes and processed within 24 hours, with PBMCs isolated through density gradient centrifugation. PBMCs intended for TCR sequencing were frozen in liquid nitrogen and were later thawed in a 37 degrees C water bath. The sorted or isolated CD4+, CD8+ and CD8+ TEMRA cells had a purity of 90% or higher. Per the germline V gene, SGHVS is the CDR1 and FQNEAQ is the CDR2. V sheds 1 base and J sheds 0 bases, leaving 10 bases between their ends. The CDR3 numbers 15 residues from cysteine through phenylalanine. The retained sequence is limited to the CDR3, 45 bases, with the frame set at the first base.

The source of this sequence is a human donor in good health. The specimen was CD8+ T cells from PBMCs. The chain couples TRBV7-8 to TRBJ2-7; a weak D assignment points to TRBD2 (6 bases agree). The CDR3 protein is CASSLGTSLSYEQYF. The nucleotide sequence is TGTGCCAGCAGCTTAGGAACTAGCCTCTCCTACGAGCAGTACTTC.